Sequencing of this TCR beta chain was carried out in a study of T-cell reconstitution after alpha-beta-depleted transplantation in children (dated by TCRdb to the mid-2010s). Context from the whole study: T-cell immune reconstitution after TCRalphabeta/CD19-depleted allogeneic hematopoietic cell transplantation in children was quantitatively tracked in the study by means of TCR repertoire profiling. On the study overall, not on this receptor specifically: Apparently early alphabetaT-cell count recovery about two months after transplant reportedly relied on only several hundred rapidly expanded clones derived from non-depleted graft cells. In some patients, high TCRbeta diversity at day 60 was attributed to recipient T cells and intrathymic progenitors that had survived conditioning. Hyperexpanded clone frequencies declined over subsequent months; after one year, T-cell counts and TCRbeta diversity were mostly attributed to newly produced T cells.

Library preparation used PCR. Instrument on record: Illumina HiSeq 2500. Molecular barcoding was employed in the preparation of TCR libraries, with unique molecular identifiers being used to normalize TCRbeta repertoire quantification. In TCRdb, the public reads were trimmed at Q25 with fastp and aligned with MiXCR, with productive beta chains retained. When rows share a CDR3 protein, they turn into one entry using the most common DNA and genes. This sample holds about 100,000 distinct CDR3 sequences; around 6.1% were observed only once. The top ten hold approximately 6.6% of the sample. Taken with the paper, the label for time point translates to: day 60 (about 2 months) after transplantation. The treatment or condition label of this sample denotes: allogeneic hematopoietic cell transplantation with graft depleted of TCRalphabeta T cells and CD19 B cells. The children who served as transplant recipients had been given grafts of TCRalphabeta/CD19-depleted allogeneic hematopoietic cells.

V loses 5 bases at its end and J loses 11 bases; junction bases beyond the gene matches: 12. Counted from cysteine to phenylalanine, this CDR3 has 14 amino acids. Just the 42-base CDR3 DNA is kept, in frame starting at base 1. The table lists this clonotype with many counts. Its antigen is currently not known. No much larger clone exists at a distance of one base, and base qualities are not known. Sequenced here: PBMCs, mostly from graft donor cells, sampled 60 days after TCRalphabeta/CD19-depleted stem cell transplant. This TCR was sampled from a female patient aged 2-15 years who had a stem cell transplant for Fanconi anemia, so the T cells may come from the graft donor. Rearrangement joined TRBV12-3 or TRBV12-4 to TRBJ2-7; 10 of the junction bases match TRBD2. CDR3 loop: CASSDYSGRRGEYF. Here is the DNA: TGTGCCAGCAGTGATTATAGCGGGAGGCGCGGCGAGTACTTC.